The 14 T cell receptor beta chains below were found in one sample sequenced in a study of patients and donors after allogeneic stem cell transplantation. One entry per CDR3 protein results from TCRdb running MiXCR on the RT-PCR reads. The sample has around 90,000 distinct CDR3 sequences; approximately 49% are singletons. The sample taken for sequencing was blood, either unsorted or a sorted T cell fraction (not recorded which). All receptors derive from a human donor who was either an allogeneic HSCT recipient or a stem cell or donor lymphocyte infusion donor (not recorded which). It is not recorded whose cells these are; they may come from a transplant donor.

This chain connects TRBV6-5 to TRBJ1-4; 9 bases match TRBD1. The CDR3 is 16 residues long. V lost 4 bases to trimming and J lost 2 bases; unmatched junction nucleotides: 5. Germline values: CDR1 MNHEY, CDR2 SVGAGI. CDR3 DNA: TGTGCCAGCAGTTCCGGGACAGGGTTCACTAATGAAAAACTGTTTTTT. Its translation is CASSSGTGFTNEKLFF.

The gene calls are TRBV28 and TRBJ1-5; 7 nucleotides line up with TRBD1. In germline, CDR1 is MDHEN, CDR2 SYDVKM. V shed 3 bases, J shed 4 bases, and the junction held 6 bases outside the gene matches. This CDR3 has 15 residues. The CDR3 protein is CASSFQTGLNQPQHF. CDR3 sequence (DNA): TGTGCCAGCAGTTTTCAGACAGGGTTAAATCAGCCCCAGCATTTT.

V gene TRBV28 combines with J gene TRBJ1-2; the D gene is possibly TRBD1 (5 bases). CDR3 length: 16 amino acids. V was trimmed by 5 bases and J by 4 bases, leaving 20 bases between them. CDR1 is MDHEN, CDR2 SYDVKM, per germline. CDR3 in DNA: TGTGCCAGCAGTAAACCGCCGGGACCGAACTTCTATGGCTACACCTTC. Protein: CASSKPPGPNFYGYTF.

The chain links TRBV28 to TRBJ1-5, with TRBD1 as a possible D gene (6 bases). This CDR3 is built from 16 residues. CDR1 and CDR2 from the germline V gene are MDHEN and SYDVKM. The V and J ends lost 3 bases and 2 bases respectively, with 14 bases between them. CDR3 sequence reads: CASSLFGQPGNQPQHF. The DNA of the CDR3 is TGTGCCAGCAGTTTGTTTGGACAGCCTGGCAATCAGCCCCAGCATTTT.

The table lists this clonotype with a few counts. V gene TRBV29-1 combines with J gene TRBJ2-7, with 8 bases fitting TRBD2. The CDR3 extends over 13 amino acids. In germline, CDR1 is SQVTM, CDR2 ANQGSEA. The J segment lost 2 bases and the V segment lost 8 bases, leaving 8 bases of the junction unmatched. The CDR3 loop is CSSSSGPAYEQYF. In DNA form, the CDR3 reads TGCAGCTCATCTAGCGGGCCAGCCTACGAGCAGTACTTC.

The sample holds a few counts of this clonotype. The rearrangement joins TRBV14 to TRBJ1-6, with 8 bases that match TRBD1. Unmatched junction bases numbered 5, after V lost 1 base and J lost 9 bases. The germline CDR1 and CDR2 sequences are SGHDN and FVKESK. The CDR3 is 15 amino acids. This CDR3 reads CASSQANRGTSPLHF. As DNA, the CDR3 is TGTGCCAGCAGCCAAGCTAACAGGGGGACTTCACCCCTCCACTTT.

This clonotype was seen only a few times. This chain connects TRBV10-3 to TRBJ1-2; no clear D. The germline gives CDR1 ENHRY, CDR2 SYGVKD. The V end was cut by 2 bases, the J end by 4 bases, with 11 bases between. CDR3 length: 14 residues. The DNA of the CDR3 is TGTGCCATCAGTGAGGAGGGATTCATCTATGGCTACACCTTC. Amino acids: CAISEEGFIYGYTF.

The V gene is TRBV27, the J gene TRBJ2-3; D is unclear. This CDR3 is built from 12 residues. V was cut by 2 bases and J by 4 bases, with 4 bases left in between. CDR1 is MNHEY and CDR2 is SMNVEV in the germline V gene (reference sequence). The CDR3 protein is CASSLSPDTQYF. The CDR3 DNA reads as TGTGCCAGCAGTTTAAGTCCAGATACGCAGTATTTT.

CDR3 sequence (DNA): TGTGCCAGCAGCTCCCAAAGGGGCACCGGGACTCACTCCTACGAGCAGTACTTC. This sequence encodes CASSSQRGTGTHSYEQYF. The chain couples TRBV7-2 to TRBJ2-7; possibly TRBD2 for D (6 bases). Looked up from germline, CDR1 is SGHTA and CDR2 is FQGNSA. This CDR3 is 18 amino acids long. V lost 4 bases and J 0 bases, leaving 22 bases between the germline ends. Combining the CDR3 with reference TRBV7-2 and TRBJ2-7 gives the whole variable domain GAGVSQSPSNKVTEKGKDVELRCDPISGHTALYWYRQSLGQGLEFLIYFQGNSAPDKSGLPSDRFSAERTGGSVSTLTIQRTQQEDSAVYLCASSSQRGTGTHSYEQYFGPGTRLTVT.

The CDR3 bases are TGTGCCAGCAGTCCAAAGGACGGGAACACTGAAGCTTTCTTT. Protein product: CASSPKDGNTEAFF. The chain carries TRBV12-3 or TRBV12-4 and TRBJ1-1; D is unclear. The CDR3 consists of 14 residues. V was pared by 5 bases and J by 1 base, with 11 bases between.

This clonotype has a single count. The V and J genes are TRBV4-1 and TRBJ1-1, with 7 bases fitting TRBD1. Looked up from germline, CDR1 is MGHRA and CDR2 is YSYEKL. This CDR3 region has 14 residues. With V trimmed by 1 base and J by 3 bases, 2 bases remained unmatched. The CDR3 DNA reads as TGCGCCAGCAGCCAAGGGCAGGGGGACACTGAAGCTTTCTTT. This encodes CASSQGQGDTEAFF.

The V and J genes are TRBV9 and TRBJ1-6; TRBD1 agrees at 7 bases. There are 16 residues in the CDR3. The V and J ends lost 0 bases and 5 bases, in that order; junction bases with no gene match: 5. The germline gives CDR1 SGDLS, CDR2 YYNGEE. The CDR3 spells CASSVGRDSHNSPLHF. In DNA form, the CDR3 reads TGTGCCAGCAGCGTAGGCCGGGACAGCCATAATTCACCCCTCCACTTT.

The V gene is TRBV28, the J gene TRBJ1-5; TRBD1 agrees at 7 bases. The CDR3 has 14 amino acids. J lost 6 bases, V lost 7 bases, and 9 bases had no gene match. Germline lookup yields CDR1 MDHEN and CDR2 SYDVKM. The CDR3 DNA reads TGTGCCAGCACCAAGACAGGGTTTCCTCAGCCCCAGCATTTT. Protein: CASTKTGFPQPQHF. Looking up the rest from reference TRBV28 and TRBJ1-5 gives the full variable domain: DVKVTQSSRYLVKRTGEKVFLECVQDMDHENMFWYRQDPGLGLRLIYFSYDVKMKEKGDIPEGYSVSREKKERFSLILESASTNQTSMYLCASTKTGFPQPQHFGDGTRLSIL.

This clonotype showed up just a few times. V and J are TRBV11-2 and TRBJ1-5; D unresolved. V was shortened by 2 bases and J by 3 bases, with 8 bases between the two germline ends. Germline V lookup: CDR1 SGHAT, CDR2 FQNNGV. This CDR3 is 14 amino acids long. The DNA for the CDR3 is TGTGCCAGCAGCTTACACAGCAACAATCAGCCCCAGCATTTT. Its translation: CASSLHSNNQPQHF.